Presented here are 15 T cell receptor beta chains from one specimen sequenced in a study of blood T cell repertoires in COVID-19. Produced via immunoSEQ multiplex PCR; TCRdb's table is partial and in-frame only. There are about 200,000 clones in the sample; roughly 89% occur only once, and roughly 2.3% lies in the top ten. Sample: peripheral blood. The receptors derive from a man aged 30 to 39 who had recovered from COVID-19.

The chain uses TRBV20-1 and TRBJ2-5; 8 positions agree with TRBD2. V dropped 3 bases and J dropped 3; count of bases not matched to a gene: 9. The CDR3 contains 15 residues. Germline CDR1 is DFQATT and CDR2 is SNEGSKA (reference sequence). DNA for the CDR3: TGCAGTGCTAGTCCCCCCGGGGGGGCCAAAGAGACCCAGTACTTC. Translating it yields CSASPPGGAKETQYF.

This chain connects TRBV7-2 to TRBJ2-3; 7 nucleotides agree with TRBD2. The CDR3 extends over 15 amino acids. Germline CDR1 is SGHTA and CDR2 is FQGNSA. J lost 6 bases, V lost 5 bases, and 11 bases had no gene match. The CDR3 region is CASSARSGEKDTQYF. The CDR3 DNA sequence: TGTGCCAGCAGCGCACGGAGCGGGGAAAAGGATACGCAGTATTTT. Supplemented by reference TRBV7-2 and TRBJ2-3, the full variable domain reads GAGVSQSPSNKVTEKGKDVELRCDPISGHTALYWYRQSLGQGLEFLIYFQGNSAPDKSGLPSDRFSAERTGGSVSTLTIQRTQQEDSAVYLCASSARSGEKDTQYFGPGTRLTVL.

This chain uses TRBV3-1 (or the pseudogene TRBV3-2) with TRBJ2-3; 12 bases fit TRBD2. From germline, CDR1 is LGHDT and CDR2 YNNKEL (reference sequence). Trimming took 1 base from V and 5 from J; bases not matched to a gene: 10. The CDR3 is made up of 18 amino acids. Here the CDR3 DNA reads TGTGCCAGCAGCCAAGGAGCAGCTAGCGGGGGGGCCAAAGATACGCAGTATTTT. The encoded protein is CASSQGAASGGAKDTQYF.

The rearrangement joins TRBV5-6 to TRBJ2-1; TRBD2 might be the D (6 bases). The germline V gene has CDR1 SGHDT and CDR2 YYEEEE. This CDR3 contains 17 residues. Between the trimmed V and J ends, which lost 4 bases and 8 bases, there was a span of 25 bases. This CDR3 is CASSRGAGNYAGHEQFF. The CDR3 DNA is TGTGCCAGCAGCCGGGGCGCCGGGAATTACGCGGGACATGAGCAGTTCTTC.

The V gene is TRBV4-3, the J gene TRBJ1-1; no clear D gene. The V end lost 2 bases, the J end lost 5 bases, and 12 bases lay between the germline ends. There are 14 residues in the CDR3. The germline V gene encodes CDR1 LGHNA and CDR2 YSLEER. The chain's CDR3 is CASSQHGSGTEAFF. The CDR3 DNA reads as TGCGCCAGCAGCCAACACGGTTCAGGTACTGAAGCTTTCTTT.

This clone occurred a few times. The CDR3 sequence: CASSRTRQGTNQPQHF. The DNA for the CDR3 is TGCGCCAGCAGCCGCACCCGACAGGGAACAAATCAGCCCCAGCATTTT. The J gene is TRBJ1-5, the V gene TRBV23-1; 7 positions match TRBD1. TRBV23-1 is an ORF, with its function uncertain. This CDR3 contains 16 residues. The J segment lost 4 bases and the V segment lost 6 bases, leaving 12 bases of the junction unmatched.

V usage is TRBV4-2 and J usage is TRBJ2-5; 16 bases agree with TRBD2. From germline, CDR1 is LGHNA and CDR2 YNFKEQ. The trim removed 1 base at V and 5 bases at J, leaving 10 bases unmatched. The length of the CDR3 is 19 residues. Written as DNA, the CDR3 is TGTGCCAGCAGCCAAGGGTTCGGGACTAGCGGGGGGGCTTGGGAGACCCAGTACTTC. It translates to CASSQGFGTSGGAWETQYF.

The rearrangement uses TRBV6-5 and TRBJ1-6; 8 bases agree with TRBD1. V dropped 6 bases and J dropped 10; count of bases not matched to a gene: 8. Germline lookup yields CDR1 MNHEY and CDR2 SVGAGI. The CDR3 spans 14 residues. The CDR3 DNA sequence: TGTGCCAGCAGCGGGGACAGGTTAAGATCACCCCTCCACTTT. Protein sequence: CASSGDRLRSPLHF.

The rearrangement joins TRBV18 to TRBJ2-4, with 8 positions matching TRBD2. Trimming took 6 bases from V and 3 from J; bases not matched to a gene: 10. The length of the CDR3 is 16 residues. Looked up from germline, CDR1 is KGHSH and CDR2 is LQKENI. CDR3 amino acids: CASSLRGGRGKNIQYF. DNA of the CDR3: TGTGCCAGCTCGCTACGGGGGGGCCGGGGCAAAAACATTCAGTACTTC.

The V and J genes are TRBV5-5 and TRBJ2-1; 8 bases are a match to TRBD1. This CDR3 comprises 15 residues. CDR1 and CDR2 (germline): SGHKS, YYEKEE (reference sequence). The junction had 5 bases not matched to a gene; V was cut back by 1 base and J by 5 bases. The CDR3 DNA follows: TGTGCCAGCAGCTTGACCGCAGGGGGCCACAATGAGCAGTTCTTC. This codes for CASSLTAGGHNEQFF.

The rearrangement links TRBV11-2 to TRBJ2-3; TRBD1 matches at 8 bases. The CDR3 contains 14 residues. The V gene's germline CDR1 is SGHAT and CDR2 FQNNGV. V lost 5 bases, J lost 2 bases, and 3 bases stayed unmatched. The CDR3: CASSRDRYTDTQYF. The CDR3 nucleotides are TGTGCCAGCAGCCGGGACAGGTACACAGATACGCAGTATTTT.

The table lists this clone with a few counts. This chain links TRBV6-1 with TRBJ1-4; TRBD1 is a possible D gene (6 bases). CDR3 length: 15 amino acids. V shed 3 bases and J shed 4 bases, with 12 bases lying between them. CDR1 MNHNS and CDR2 SASEGT come from the germline V gene. The DNA of the CDR3 is TGTGCCAGCAGTGACCTCACAGGGCTTAATGAAAAACTGTTTTTT. It is translated as CASSDLTGLNEKLFF.

The chain employs TRBV5-4 and TRBJ1-1, with 11 bases that match TRBD1. The germline gives CDR1 SGHNT, CDR2 YYREEE (reference sequence). V shed 3 bases, J shed 2 bases, and the junction held 3 bases outside the gene matches. This CDR3 has 15 residues. Written as DNA, the CDR3 is TGTGCCAGCAGCTCCTGGACAGGGGGCAACACTGAAGCTTTCTTT. It codes for CASSSWTGGNTEAFF.

This chain uses TRBV7-2 with TRBJ2-3; D is possibly TRBD1 (6 bases). This CDR3 contains 14 residues. Germline assignment: CDR1 SGHTA and CDR2 FQGNSA. The germline V and J ends were trimmed by 4 bases and 2 bases, with 10 bases remaining between them. CDR3 DNA: TGTGCCAGCAGCTCCGACAGGTACACAGATACGCAGTATTTT. Protein sequence: CASSSDRYTDTQYF.

This chain joins TRBV7-6 and TRBJ2-7; D is perhaps TRBD2 (7 bases). The germline V and J ends were trimmed by 1 base and 5 bases, with 15 bases remaining between them. This CDR3 has 15 amino acids. From germline, CDR1 is SGHVS and CDR2 FNYEAQ. The CDR3 DNA is TGTGCCAGCAGCTTAGTTGCGGGGGCGATTAACGAGCAGTACTTC. Amino acid sequence: CASSLVAGAINEQYF.